This T cell receptor beta chain was sequenced in a study of blood T cell repertoires in COVID-19. Study-wide context: From T cells, B-cell-depleted T cells, or PBMCs came the material, which was cDNA or gDNA.

Data came from immunoSEQ multiplex PCR; TCRdb stores just in-frame clones and leaves some out. The sample lists roughly 270,000 clones, roughly 85% occurring once. Germline CDR1 reads ENHRY; CDR2 reads SYGVKD. This CDR3 is 18 amino acids long. Germline trimming cut 10 bases from V and 1 base from J; bases unmatched to any gene: 16. The clonotype originates from a man aged 45-65 years with active or convalescent COVID-19. V usage is TRBV10-3 and J usage is TRBJ2-2; 9 bases agree with TRBD2. Sample: peripheral blood. CDR3 nucleotide sequence: TGTGCCACCGGGTCTAGCGGGACCGTTGTTGGGAACACCGGGGAGCTGTTTTTT. Protein sequence: CATGSSGTVVGNTGELFF.